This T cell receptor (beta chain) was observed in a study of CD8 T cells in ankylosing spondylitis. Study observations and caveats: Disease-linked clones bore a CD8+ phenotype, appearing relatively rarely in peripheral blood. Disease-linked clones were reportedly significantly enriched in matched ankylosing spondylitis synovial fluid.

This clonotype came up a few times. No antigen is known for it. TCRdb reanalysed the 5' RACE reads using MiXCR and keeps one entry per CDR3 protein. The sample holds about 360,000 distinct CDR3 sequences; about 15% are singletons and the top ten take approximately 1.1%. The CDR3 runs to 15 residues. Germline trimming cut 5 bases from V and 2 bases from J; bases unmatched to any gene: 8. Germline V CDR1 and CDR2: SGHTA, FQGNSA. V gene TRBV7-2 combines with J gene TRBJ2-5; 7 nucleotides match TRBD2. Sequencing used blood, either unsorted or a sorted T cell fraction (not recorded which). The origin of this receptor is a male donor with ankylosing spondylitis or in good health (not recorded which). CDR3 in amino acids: CASSATGLSQETQYF. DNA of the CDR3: TGTGCCAGCAGCGCGACGGGACTATCACAAGAGACCCAGTACTTC.